This T cell receptor (beta chain) was recovered during a study of blood T cell repertoires in COVID-19. About the study: Whether acute or convalescent, the COVID-19 samples came from the United States, Italy and Spain. PBMCs, B-cell-depleted T cells, or T cells were the source of the cDNA or gDNA that made up the material.

Measured with immunoSEQ multiplex PCR; TCRdb has only the in-frame clones, and not every one. Among some 240,000 clones listed, about nine tenths were seen once. The J segment lost 5 bases and the V segment lost 3 bases, leaving 6 bases of the junction unmatched. The CDR3 has 14 residues. Germline V gene sequence: CDR1 MNHEY, CDR2 SMNVEV (reference sequence). The source material was peripheral blood. This receptor was identified in a man in his 60s who had recovered from COVID-19. The gene calls are TRBV27 and TRBJ1-1; 7 bases align to TRBD1. This CDR3 is CASSFRQGWTEAFF. CDR3 nucleotide sequence: TGTGCCAGCAGTTTCAGACAGGGATGGACTGAAGCTTTCTTT.